The sequence of this T cell receptor beta chain was determined in a study of T cell changes during pregnancy in multiple sclerosis (dated by TCRdb to between 2018 and 2020). Regarding the complete study: Changes in the T cell repertoire over the course of pregnancy were examined in this study in women with multiple sclerosis.

In the case of this clone: Its binding antigen is unknown. Per-base quality was not reported, and no clone a single base away is much larger than it.

The library was obtained by the immunoSEQ multiplex PCR assay. The clones in this table, taken by TCRdb from immuneACCESS, are in-frame only. Not every clone is retained; where verified, under half of the shortfall comes from an unresolved V gene, and the cause of the rest is unknown. This sample holds more than 30,000 clones; 85% to 95% were observed only once. The ten top clones hold about 9% of the sample. The CDR3 has 14 amino acids, counting the end cysteine and phenylalanine. The kept DNA is CDR3 alone, 42 bases in frame from the first base. Taken from the germline V gene, the CDR1 and CDR2 loops are SQVTM and ANQGSEA. For this chain, trimming is 0 bases at the V end and 4 bases at the J end, and the number of junction bases without a gene match is 1.

The rearrangement joined TRBV29-1 to TRBJ2-2, with TRBD1 matching 8 junction bases. The sample was CD8+ T cells from peripheral blood mononuclear cells, taken in the third trimester of pregnancy. This TCR was recovered from a female donor with multiple sclerosis, enrolled in a pregnancy study. The bases are TGCAGCGTTGAAGAAGGACAGGGCACCGGGGAGCTGTTTTTT. This codes for CSVEEGQGTGELFF.